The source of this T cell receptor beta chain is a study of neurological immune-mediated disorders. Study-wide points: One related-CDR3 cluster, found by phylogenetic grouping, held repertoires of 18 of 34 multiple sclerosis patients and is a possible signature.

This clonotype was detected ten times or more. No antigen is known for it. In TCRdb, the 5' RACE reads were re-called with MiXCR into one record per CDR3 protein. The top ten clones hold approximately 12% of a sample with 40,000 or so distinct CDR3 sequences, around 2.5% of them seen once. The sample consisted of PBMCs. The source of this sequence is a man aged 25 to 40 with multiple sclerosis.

The CDR3 nucleotides are TGCGCCAGCAGCTGGGGACAGGGGGGCACTGAGCAGTTCTTC. Protein product: CASSWGQGGTEQFF. The chain employs TRBV5-1 and TRBJ2-1; 11 positions agree with TRBD1. CDR1 SGHRS and CDR2 YFSETQ come from the germline V gene. V lost 3 bases and J lost 9; bases outside the gene matches: 5. This CDR3 has 14 residues.